This TCR beta chain was captured by sequencing in a study of cytomegalovirus exposure and HLA in healthy donors. The study's findings and limits: CMV serostatus alone was available as immune exposure information. Presence/absence analysis assumed near-uniform sequencing depth across donors.

Donors had nominal health at sampling but likely had unrecorded immune exposures. In the PCR, 60 Vbeta and 13 Jbeta primers were used. Profiled with immunoSEQ multiplex PCR; TCRdb holds only in-frame clones, not every one. The sample lists roughly 140,000 clones, 70% to 80% occurring once. Germline V gene lookup returns CDR1 SGHTA and CDR2 FQGNSA. With V trimmed by 5 bases and J by 5 bases, 7 bases remained unmatched. The CDR3 loop spans 15 amino acids. With respect to this clone: The target antigen is unknown.

The receptor's source is a woman aged 18-29 years in good health and CMV-seropositive. This chain links TRBV7-2 with TRBJ2-3; 10 bases line up with TRBD1. The sequencing sample was made of PBMCs. The CDR3 DNA follows: TGTGCCAGCAGCAACGACAGGGGGCGGGTAGATACGCAGTATTTT. It encodes CASSNDRGRVDTQYF.